Listed here is a single T cell receptor (beta chain). The data were taken from a study of shared T cell receptors in the human thymus. Profiling relied on immunoSEQ multiplex PCR, and the TCRdb table lists in-frame clones only, not all of them. The sample yields about 660,000 clones, approximately 87% seen once. The CDR3 is 16 amino acids. Germline V gives CDR1 MGHRA, CDR2 YSYEKL. V was cut by 4 bases and J by 5 bases, with 18 bases left in between. These sequences were also reported in another study, on human thymus T cells.

The rearrangement uses TRBV4-1 and TRBJ2-1, with D tentatively TRBD2 (6 bases). The source is a boy younger than two with a congenital heart defect. The sample consisted of thymocytes. The CDR3 nucleotides read TGCGCCAGCAGCCCGGTATGTCGGGAGATCAACAATGAGCAGTTCTTC. Its translation is CASSPVCREINNEQFF.